Below are 5 T cell receptor beta chains sequenced from a single sample in a study of shared clonotypes between healthy human individuals. TCRdb's copy holds only in-frame clones and misses some; the assay was immunoSEQ multiplex PCR. The sample has over 2 million clones; less than 95% are singletons. Naivety among CD8 cells was defined by CD45RO negativity and positive CCR7 selection, thereby excluding terminally differentiated effector memory CD45RA+ cells. Sequenced material: naive CD8+ T cells sorted from blood. The receptors were sampled from a man aged 18 to 29 in good health.

This clone was seen a few times. The sample contains more than one DNA sequence encoding this CDR3. The V and J genes are TRBV7-9 and TRBJ2-7, with D uncertain. The CDR3 is 13 amino acids. Trimming took off 3 bases at V and 0 bases at J, with 6 bases between the two ends. Germline assignment: CDR1 SEHNR and CDR2 FQNEAQ (reference sequence). In DNA form, the CDR3 reads TGTGCCAGCAGCTTCCCCAGCTCCTACGAGCAGTACTTC. It encodes CASSFPSSYEQYF.

This rearrangement joins TRBV7-6 to TRBJ2-7; 10 nucleotides align to TRBD2. CDR3 size: 15 residues. Germline CDR1 reads SGHVS; CDR2 reads FNYEAQ. The trim removed 5 bases at V and 3 bases at J, leaving 7 bases unmatched. CDR3 sequence (DNA): TGTGCCAGCAGCGCCCTAGCGGGGGTCTACTACGAGCAGTACTTC. Its translation is CASSALAGVYYEQYF.

CDR3 protein: CASSQESGNEQFF. CDR3 sequence (DNA): TGCGCCAGCAGCCAAGAGTCGGGGAATGAGCAGTTCTTC. The V call is TRBV4-3, the J call TRBJ2-1, with a possible D match to TRBD2 (5 bases). V was cut by 0 bases and J by 7 bases, with 7 bases left in between. Germline V gene sequence: CDR1 LGHNA, CDR2 YSLEER. The CDR3 is 13 amino acids.

DNA of the CDR3: TGTGCCAGCAGCGAAGAAACAGGGGGCGCGAATGGCTACACCTTC. It codes for CASSEETGGANGYTF. The chain carries TRBV5-4 and TRBJ1-2, with 9 bases that match TRBD1. Looked up from germline, CDR1 is SGHNT and CDR2 is YYREEE (reference sequence). This CDR3 is 15 amino acids long. With V trimmed by 4 bases and J by 6 bases, 10 bases remained unmatched.

CDR3 protein: CASSFRLGLHEQFF. CDR3 nucleotides: TGTGCCAGCAGTTTCCGCCTGGGACTACATGAGCAGTTCTTC. The chain is built from TRBV28 and TRBJ2-1; 7 positions agree with TRBD2. This CDR3 has 14 amino acids. The J segment lost 8 bases and the V segment lost 3 bases, leaving 7 bases of the junction unmatched. Germline V CDR1 and CDR2: MDHEN, SYDVKM.